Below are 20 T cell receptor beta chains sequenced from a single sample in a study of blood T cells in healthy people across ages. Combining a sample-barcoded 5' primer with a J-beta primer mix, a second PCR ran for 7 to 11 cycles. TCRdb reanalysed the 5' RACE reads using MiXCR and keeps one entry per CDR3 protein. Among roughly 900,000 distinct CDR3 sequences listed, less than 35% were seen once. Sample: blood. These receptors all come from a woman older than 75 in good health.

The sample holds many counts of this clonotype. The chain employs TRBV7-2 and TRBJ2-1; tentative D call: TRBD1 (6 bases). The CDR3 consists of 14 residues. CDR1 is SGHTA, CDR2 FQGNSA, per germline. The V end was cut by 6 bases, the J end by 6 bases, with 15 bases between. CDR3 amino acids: CASRGAKQINEQFF. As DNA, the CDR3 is TGTGCCAGCAGGGGGGCTAAGCAGATCAATGAGCAGTTCTTC.

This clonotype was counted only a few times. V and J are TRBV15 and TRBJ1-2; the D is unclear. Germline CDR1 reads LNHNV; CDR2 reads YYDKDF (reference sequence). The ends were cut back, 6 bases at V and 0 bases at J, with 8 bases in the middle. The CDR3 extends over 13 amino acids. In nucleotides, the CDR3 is TGTGCCACCAGTCCGGGTACTAACTATGGCTACACCTTC. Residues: CATSPGTNYGYTF.

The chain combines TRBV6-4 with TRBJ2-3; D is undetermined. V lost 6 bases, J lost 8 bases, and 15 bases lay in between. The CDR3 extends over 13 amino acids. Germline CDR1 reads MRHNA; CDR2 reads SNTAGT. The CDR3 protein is CASRDAGRGTQYF. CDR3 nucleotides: TGTGCCAGCAGGGACGCAGGTAGAGGTACGCAGTATTTT.

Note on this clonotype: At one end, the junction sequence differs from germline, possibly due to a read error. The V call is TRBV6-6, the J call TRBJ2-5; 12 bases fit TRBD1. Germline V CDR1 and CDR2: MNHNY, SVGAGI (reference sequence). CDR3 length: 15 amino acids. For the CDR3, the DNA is TGTGCCGGCAGACAGCCGGGACAGGGGGCGAATGAGCAGTACTTC. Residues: CAGRQPGQGANEQYF.

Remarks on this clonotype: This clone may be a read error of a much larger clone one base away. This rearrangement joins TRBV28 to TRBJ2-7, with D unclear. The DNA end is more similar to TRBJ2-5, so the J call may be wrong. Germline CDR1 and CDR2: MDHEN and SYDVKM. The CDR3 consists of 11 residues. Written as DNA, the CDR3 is TGTGCCACCGCATTGATAGAGACCCAGTACTTC. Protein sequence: CATALIETQYF.

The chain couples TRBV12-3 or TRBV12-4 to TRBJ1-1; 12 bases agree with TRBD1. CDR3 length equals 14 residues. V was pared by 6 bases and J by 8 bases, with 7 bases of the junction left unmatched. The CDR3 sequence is CASRSTGTGGEAFF. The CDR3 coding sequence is TGTGCCAGCAGATCTACCGGGACAGGGGGCGAAGCTTTCTTT.

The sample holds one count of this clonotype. The CDR3 DNA sequence: TGCGCCAGCAGCCCCAAGGGGGACAGGGTGACCGGGGAGCTGTTTTTT. Its protein product is CASSPKGDRVTGELFF. This sequence joins TRBV4-3 and TRBJ2-2, with 9 bases identical to TRBD1. CDR1 is LGHNA and CDR2 is YSLEER in the germline V gene. This CDR3 is built from 16 residues. Unmatched junction bases numbered 8, after V lost 4 bases and J lost 5 bases.

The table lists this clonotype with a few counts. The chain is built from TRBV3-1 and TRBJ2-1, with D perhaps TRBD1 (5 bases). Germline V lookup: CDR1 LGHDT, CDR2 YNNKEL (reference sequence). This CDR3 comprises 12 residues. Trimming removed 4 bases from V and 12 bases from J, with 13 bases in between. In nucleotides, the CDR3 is TGTGCCAGCAGCCTACTAAGGGGCGGGCAGTTCTTC. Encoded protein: CASSLLRGGQFF.

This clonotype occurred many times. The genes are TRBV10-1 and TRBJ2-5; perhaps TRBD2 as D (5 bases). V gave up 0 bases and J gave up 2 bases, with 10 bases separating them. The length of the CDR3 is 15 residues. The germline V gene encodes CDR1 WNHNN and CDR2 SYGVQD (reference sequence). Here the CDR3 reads CASSESRGQQETQYF. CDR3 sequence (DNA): TGCGCCAGCAGTGAGTCTCGAGGGCAACAAGAGACCCAGTACTTC.

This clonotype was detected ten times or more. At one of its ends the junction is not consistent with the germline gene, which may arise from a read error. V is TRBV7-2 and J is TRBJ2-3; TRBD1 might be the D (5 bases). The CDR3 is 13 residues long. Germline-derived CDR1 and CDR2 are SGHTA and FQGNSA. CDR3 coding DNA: TGTGCCAGCAGCTCACCCTCGACAGAAACGCAGTATTTT. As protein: CASSSPSTETQYF.

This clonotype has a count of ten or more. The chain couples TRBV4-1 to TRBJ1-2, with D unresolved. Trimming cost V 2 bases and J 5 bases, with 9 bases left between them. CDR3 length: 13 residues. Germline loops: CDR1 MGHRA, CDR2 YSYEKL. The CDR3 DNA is TGCGCCAGCAGCCAACTCTTTGGTTATGGCTACACCTTC. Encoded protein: CASSQLFGYGYTF.

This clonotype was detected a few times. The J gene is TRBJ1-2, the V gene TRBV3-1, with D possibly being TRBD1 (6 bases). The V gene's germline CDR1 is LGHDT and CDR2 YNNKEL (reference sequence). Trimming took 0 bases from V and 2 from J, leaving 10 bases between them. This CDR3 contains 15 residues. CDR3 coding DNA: TGTGCCAGCAGCCAAGATGCACAGGGAAACTATGGCTACACCTTC. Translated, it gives CASSQDAQGNYGYTF.

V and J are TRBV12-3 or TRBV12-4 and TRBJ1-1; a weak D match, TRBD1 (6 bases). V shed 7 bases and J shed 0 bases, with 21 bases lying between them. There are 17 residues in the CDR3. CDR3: CASTYNLGAGLNTEAFF. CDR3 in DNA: TGTGCCAGCACCTACAATCTGGGGGCAGGACTGAACACTGAAGCTTTCTTT.

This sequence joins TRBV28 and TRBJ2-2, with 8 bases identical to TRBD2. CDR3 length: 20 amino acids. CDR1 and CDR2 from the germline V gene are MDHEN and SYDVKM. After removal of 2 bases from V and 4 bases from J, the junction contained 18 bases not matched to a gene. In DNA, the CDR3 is TGTGCCAGCAGTTTAAAGAGGGGAAAACGGGGGGGCCTTGGCACCGGGGAGCTGTTTTTT. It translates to CASSLKRGKRGGLGTGELFF.

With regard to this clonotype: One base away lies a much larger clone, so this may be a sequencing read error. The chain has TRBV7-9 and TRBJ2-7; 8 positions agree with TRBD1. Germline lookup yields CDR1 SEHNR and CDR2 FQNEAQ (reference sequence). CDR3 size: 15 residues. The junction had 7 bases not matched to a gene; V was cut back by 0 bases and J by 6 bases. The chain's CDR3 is CASSLASGTGTEQYF. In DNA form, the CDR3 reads TGTGCCAGCAGCTTAGCGTCCGGGACAGGAACCGAGCAGTACTTC.

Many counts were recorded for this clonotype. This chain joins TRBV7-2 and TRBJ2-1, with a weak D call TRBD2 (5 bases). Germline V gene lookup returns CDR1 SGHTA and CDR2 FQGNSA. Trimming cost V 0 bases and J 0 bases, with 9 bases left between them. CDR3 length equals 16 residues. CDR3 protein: CASSLAYGSSYNEQFF. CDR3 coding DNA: TGTGCCAGCAGCTTAGCGTATGGGAGCTCCTACAATGAGCAGTTCTTC.

CDR3 coding DNA: TGCAGTGCTAGAGTAGACGGGGATTACGAGCAGTACTTC. Its translation: CSARVDGDYEQYF. V and J are TRBV20-1 and TRBJ2-4, with a weak D call TRBD2 (5 bases). The DNA end is a closer match to TRBJ2-7, so the J assignment may be wrong. The CDR3 has 13 amino acids. The germline V gene encodes CDR1 DFQATT and CDR2 SNEGSKA (reference sequence).

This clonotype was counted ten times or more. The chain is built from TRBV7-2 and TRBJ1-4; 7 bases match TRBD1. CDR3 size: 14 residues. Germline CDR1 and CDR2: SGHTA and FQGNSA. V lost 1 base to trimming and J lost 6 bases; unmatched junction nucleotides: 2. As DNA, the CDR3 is TGTGCCAGCAGCTTAGACAGGGGAGATGAAAAACTGTTTTTT. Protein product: CASSLDRGDEKLFF. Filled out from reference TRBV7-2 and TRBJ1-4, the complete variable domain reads GAGVSQSPSNKVTEKGKDVELRCDPISGHTALYWYRQSLGQGLEFLIYFQGNSAPDKSGLPSDRFSAERTGGSVSTLTIQRTQQEDSAVYLCASSLDRGDEKLFFGSGTQLSVL.

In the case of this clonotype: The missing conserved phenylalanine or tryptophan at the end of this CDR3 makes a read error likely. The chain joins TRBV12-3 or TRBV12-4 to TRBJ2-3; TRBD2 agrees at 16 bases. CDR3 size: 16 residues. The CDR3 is CASSPGTSGGADAQYS. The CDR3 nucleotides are TGTGCCAGCAGTCCCGGGACTAGCGGGGGGGCAGATGCGCAGTATTCT.

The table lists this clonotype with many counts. CDR3 amino acids: CASRGQGGNSPLHF. The CDR3 coding sequence is TGTGCCAGCAGGGGACAGGGAGGCAATTCACCCCTCCACTTT. The chain uses TRBV6-6 and TRBJ1-6; TRBD1 matches at 9 bases. V shed 6 bases, J shed 7 bases, and the junction held 4 bases outside the gene matches. The CDR3 length is 14 residues. From germline, CDR1 is MNHNY and CDR2 SVGAGI (reference sequence).